This T cell receptor beta chain was recorded in a study of identical twins. A universal primer binding site was introduced by template switching. The final cDNA contained unique molecular identifiers. Each CDR3 protein is one row after TCRdb ran MiXCR on the 5' RACE reads. Here the sample spans about 720,000 distinct CDR3 sequences, more than 6.5% being singletons. With respect to this clonotype: Its antigen is currently unknown.

The CDR3 is 16 amino acids. Trimming took 7 bases from V and 3 from J; bases not matched to a gene: 14. Study-level findings and limits: Fewer insertions marked abundant cord blood beta clonotypes; young adult naive trended weakly, memory not at all.

This sample was shared with a second study, whose subject was yellow fever vaccine responses in identical twins. That paper notes: Twin vaccine T cell responses reportedly seemed partly convergent, partly personalized.

This TCR was recovered from a woman aged 18 to 35 in good health. This chain connects TRBV12-3 or TRBV12-4 to TRBJ2-7; TRBD2 agrees at 8 bases. What was sequenced was PBMCs. CDR3 sequence (DNA): TGTGCCAGCACCGCCCCTGCAGCGGGGGCGGGCTACGAGCAGTACTTC. Protein: CASTAPAAGAGYEQYF.